This TCR beta chain was sequenced during a study of CD8 T cells in ankylosing spondylitis. General study findings and limits: One TCR beta motif, made up of several highly homologous variants, appeared characteristic of ankylosing spondylitis blood. Earlier studies detected some motif variants in reactive arthritis synovial fluid and blood. Within matched ankylosing spondylitis synovial fluid, disease-linked clones were reportedly significantly enriched.

The germline V gene encodes CDR1 SGHTA and CDR2 FQGTGA. The CDR3 sequence is 13 residues long. Between the trimmed V and J ends, which lost 3 bases and 5 bases, there was a span of 7 bases. Points on this clonotype: Its antigen is undetermined.

Libraries of TCR beta came from quantitative 5'-RACE with molecular barcodes. TCRdb ran MiXCR on the 5' RACE reads and lists one entry per CDR3 protein. The sample carries 250,000 to 350,000 distinct CDR3 sequences, approximately 20% recorded once. The chain is built from TRBV7-3 and TRBJ2-2; D gene ambiguous. Sequences were obtained from blood, either unsorted or a sorted T cell fraction (not recorded which). This TCR came from a male donor with ankylosing spondylitis or in good health (not recorded which). CDR3 nucleotide sequence: TGTGCCAGCAGCTTCCATTATACCGGGGAGCTGTTTTTT. Translating gives CASSFHYTGELFF.